Below are 23 T cell receptor beta chains sequenced from a single sample in a study of monozygotic twins with inflammatory bowel disease. From its re-call of the 5' RACE reads, TCRdb lists each CDR3 protein once, without DNA. This listing includes around 450,000 distinct CDR3 sequences. Sequencing used blood. All receptors derive from a human donor with ulcerative colitis or Crohn's disease, or a healthy co-twin of an affected twin (not recorded which).

This chain joins TRBV20-1 and TRBJ1-1. The CDR3 extends over 13 amino acids. Germline lookup yields CDR1 DFQATT and CDR2 SNEGSKA (reference sequence). Here the CDR3 reads CSAGQPGGTEAFF.

This chain connects TRBV4-3 to TRBJ2-2. This CDR3 spans 14 amino acids. Germline loops: CDR1 LGHNA, CDR2 YSLEER. CDR3 sequence reads: CASSQDLGLVELFF.

The rearrangement uses TRBV12-5 and TRBJ1-5; TCRdb reports TRBD1, a call that lacks DNA to check it against. Per germline, CDR1 LGHNT and CDR2 FRNRAP. This CDR3 has 15 residues. The CDR3 spells CASGLETGAGQPQHF.

V and J are TRBV20-1 and TRBJ2-5; TCRdb reports TRBD2, a call that lacks DNA to check it against. The germline CDR1 and CDR2 sequences are DFQATT and SNEGSKA (reference sequence). The CDR3 covers 14 residues. The CDR3 reads CSATQTSGQETQYF.

The CDR3 loop reads CASSREGASYNEQFF. The chain joins TRBV12-3 or TRBV12-4 to TRBJ2-1; TCRdb's D gene call, TRBD1, goes unchecked for lack of DNA. This CDR3 spans 15 amino acids.

The chain has TRBV7-9 and TRBJ2-3. CDR1 and CDR2 from the germline V gene are SEHNR and FQNEAQ (reference sequence). CDR3 length: 15 amino acids. CDR3 sequence reads: CASSLDVAASDTQYF.

The J gene is TRBJ2-2, the V gene TRBV19; TCRdb calls TRBD2, which cannot be checked without DNA. The germline CDR1 and CDR2 sequences are LNHDA and SQIVND (reference sequence). This CDR3 has 13 amino acids. The CDR3: CASSILPTGELFF.

The J gene is TRBJ2-5, the V gene TRBV6-1. The length of the CDR3 is 12 residues. Germline loops: CDR1 MNHNS, CDR2 SASEGT. CDR3 region: CASSDSRETQYF.

The chain carries TRBV7-6 and TRBJ2-3; TCRdb proposes TRBD1, but this gene call is untestable without DNA. The CDR3 is made up of 14 amino acids. CDR1 is SGHVS, CDR2 FNYEAQ, per germline. The CDR3: CASSWGGETDTQYF.

J is TRBJ1-5 and V is TRBV7-2; TCRdb selects TRBD1, and the lack of DNA leaves this call unchecked. The CDR3 length is 16 residues. CDR1 and CDR2 (germline): SGHTA, FQGNSA. CDR3 loop: CASSLEGAGFNLPQHF.

The rearrangement links TRBV6-6 to TRBJ1-1. Germline CDR1 MNHNY, CDR2 SVGAGI (reference sequence). CDR3 length: 14 residues. CDR3 sequence reads: CASSYEDLNTEAFF.

The gene calls are TRBV9 and TRBJ2-2; TCRdb designates TRBD2, a call that cannot be tested without DNA. This CDR3 spans 16 amino acids. The V gene's germline CDR1 is SGDLS and CDR2 YYNGEE. The CDR3 loop reads CASSATSGANTGELFF.

This chain links TRBV28 with TRBJ2-1; TCRdb's D call of TRBD2 is untestable without DNA. The germline CDR1 and CDR2 sequences are MDHEN and SYDVKM. This CDR3 spans 14 amino acids. CDR3 loop: CASTWEVGRNERFF.

The rearrangement joins TRBV28 to TRBJ2-1; TCRdb picks TRBD2, but there is no DNA to check that call. CDR3 size: 16 residues. The V gene's germline CDR1 is MDHEN and CDR2 SYDVKM. The CDR3 loop is CASSTKRDTSYNEQFF. Supplemented by reference TRBV28 and TRBJ2-1, the full variable domain reads DVKVTQSSRYLVKRTGEKVFLECVQDMDHENMFWYRQDPGLGLRLIYFSYDVKMKEKGDIPEGYSVSREKKERFSLILESASTNQTSMYLCASSTKRDTSYNEQFFGPGTRLTVL.

The chain is built from TRBV29-1 and TRBJ2-7; as DNA is missing, the TRBD1 call by TCRdb cannot be tested. The germline V gene encodes CDR1 SQVTM and CDR2 ANQGSEA. CDR3 length: 13 amino acids. The CDR3 sequence: CSVEEARGYEQYF.

The gene calls are TRBV4-3 and TRBJ1-2; TCRdb names TRBD1, which stays unverified in the absence of DNA. This CDR3 region has 16 residues. Per the germline V gene, CDR1 is LGHNA and CDR2 is YSLEER. CDR3 sequence: CASSPDSAGGINGYTF.

The chain is built from TRBV5-1 and TRBJ2-2; TCRdb lists TRBD2, though no DNA is available to test this call. CDR1 is SGHRS and CDR2 is YFSETQ in the germline V gene. This CDR3 spans 17 amino acids. CDR3 amino acids: CASSLTVGPGRTGELFF.

The rearrangement links TRBV7-9 to TRBJ2-4; TCRdb picks TRBD1, but there is no DNA to check that call. In germline, CDR1 is SEHNR, CDR2 FQNEAQ (reference sequence). The CDR3 spans 16 residues. This CDR3 reads CASSAARGGVLNIQYF. The full variable domain, rest sourced from reference TRBV7-9 and TRBJ2-4, is DTGVSQNPRHKITKRGQNVTFRCDPISEHNRLYWYRQTLGQGPEFLTYFQNEAQLEKSRLLSDRFSAERPKGSFSTLEIQRTEQGDSAMYLCASSAARGGVLNIQYFGAGTRLSVL.

CDR3 in amino acids: CASSVAALVTDTQYF. V usage is TRBV9 and J usage is TRBJ2-3. The CDR3 runs 15 residues. Germline CDR1 and CDR2: SGDLS and YYNGEE. Looking up the rest from reference TRBV9 and TRBJ2-3 gives the full variable domain: DSGVTQTPKHLITATGQRVTLRCSPRSGDLSVYWYQQSLDQGLQFLIQYYNGEERAKGNILERFSAQQFPDLHSELNLSSLELGDSALYFCASSVAALVTDTQYFGPGTRLTVL.

The chain uses TRBV20-1 and TRBJ1-5; TCRdb's D gene call, TRBD1, goes unchecked for lack of DNA. The CDR3 totals 16 residues. Germline CDR1 reads DFQATT; CDR2 reads SNEGSKA (reference sequence). CDR3 in amino acids: CSASHGNRISNQPQHF.

The chain combines TRBV6-2 or TRBV6-3 with TRBJ1-2; the TCRdb call, TRBD1, lacks DNA for checking. The CDR3 runs to 16 residues. Germline CDR1 and CDR2: MNHEY and SVGEGT. The CDR3 sequence: CASSPPEGARIYGYTF.

J is TRBJ1-5 and V is TRBV10-3; TCRdb lists TRBD1, though no DNA is available to test this call. CDR1 is ENHRY and CDR2 is SYGVKD in the germline V gene. The length of the CDR3 is 17 residues. The CDR3 region is CAISDPGTGLINQPQHF.

The chain carries TRBV7-2 and TRBJ1-1. In germline, CDR1 is SGHTA, CDR2 FQGNSA. The CDR3 sequence is 14 residues long. Here the CDR3 reads CASSGRRVNTEAFF.